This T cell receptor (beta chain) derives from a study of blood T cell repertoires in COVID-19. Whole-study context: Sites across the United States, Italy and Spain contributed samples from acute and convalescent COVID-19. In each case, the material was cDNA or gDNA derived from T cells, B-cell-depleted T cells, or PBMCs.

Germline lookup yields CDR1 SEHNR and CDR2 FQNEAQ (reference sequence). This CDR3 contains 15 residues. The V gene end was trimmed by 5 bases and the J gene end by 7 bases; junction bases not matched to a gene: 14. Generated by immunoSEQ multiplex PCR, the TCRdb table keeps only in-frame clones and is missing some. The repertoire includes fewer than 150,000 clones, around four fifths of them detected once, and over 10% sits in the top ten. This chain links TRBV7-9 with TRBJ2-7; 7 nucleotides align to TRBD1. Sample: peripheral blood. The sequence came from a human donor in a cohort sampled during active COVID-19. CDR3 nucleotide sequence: TGTGCCAGCAGCCGAAACCGGGACAGCTTTTTGGAGCAGTACTTC. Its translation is CASSRNRDSFLEQYF.